This passage covers 4 T cell receptor beta chains from one sample sequenced in a study of T cells after yellow fever vaccination. One entry per CDR3 protein results from TCRdb running MiXCR on the 5' RACE reads. Of some 300,000 distinct CDR3 sequences detected, approximately 10% appear once; the ten largest clones hold around 3.5%. The source material was CD4+ T cells sorted from PBMCs, sampled 5 days after the yellow fever booster vaccination. The receptors were gathered from a man aged 18-30 years who received the YFV17D yellow fever vaccine.

The chain joins TRBV5-1 to TRBJ2-3; D is perhaps TRBD1 or TRBD2 (6 bases each). Germline loops: CDR1 SGHRS, CDR2 YFSETQ. This CDR3 comprises 14 residues. V lost 2 bases and J 9 bases, leaving 16 bases between the germline ends. The CDR3 bases are TGCGCCAGCAGCTTTCACCGGGAGCAGGGGACGCAGTATTTT. It codes for CASSFHREQGTQYF. Full variable domain (outside the CDR3, taken from reference TRBV5-1 and TRBJ2-3): KAGVTQTPRYLIKTRGQQVTLSCSPISGHRSVSWYQQTPGQGLQFLFEYFSETQRNKGNFPGRFSGRQFSNSRSEMNVSTLELGDSALYLCASSFHREQGTQYFGPGTRLTVL.

V usage is TRBV6-5 and J usage is TRBJ2-7; 8 bases are shared with TRBD2. Germline loops: CDR1 MNHEY, CDR2 SVGAGI. V was pared by 0 bases and J by 3 bases, with 10 bases of the junction left unmatched. The CDR3 is made up of 17 amino acids. The DNA for the CDR3 is TGTGCCAGCAGTTACTCGTCGGCTAGCGGGTTCAGCTACGAGCAGTACTTC. It translates to CASSYSSASGFSYEQYF.

The CDR3: CASATFGRRTDTQYF. In nucleotides, the CDR3 is TGTGCCAGCGCGACATTCGGACGGCGCACAGATACGCAGTATTTT. The chain recombines TRBV19 with TRBJ2-3, with D uncertain. V shed 9 bases and J shed 1 base, with 17 bases lying between them. CDR3 length: 15 amino acids. Germline-derived CDR1 and CDR2 are LNHDA and SQIVND (reference sequence).

This clonotype turned up a few times. The chain combines TRBV20-1 with TRBJ2-2; 11 bases are shared with TRBD1. Germline loops: CDR1 DFQATT, CDR2 SNEGSKA (reference sequence). CDR3 length equals 14 residues. Trimming took 5 bases from V and 4 from J; bases not matched to a gene: 3. Written as DNA, the CDR3 is TGCAGTGCTGGACAGGGGGCTAGCACCGGGGAGCTGTTTTTT. Protein: CSAGQGASTGELFF.